Sequencing of this T cell receptor beta chain was carried out in a study of cytomegalovirus exposure and HLA in healthy donors. PCR involved 60 Vbeta and 13 Jbeta primers. The repertoire was sequenced with immunoSEQ multiplex PCR; TCRdb's copy has only in-frame clones and lacks some. The table records 150,000 or so clones, 80% to 90% of them present only once. Trimming took 0 bases from V and 1 from J, leaving 13 bases between them. There are 16 residues in the CDR3. CDR1 and CDR2 (germline): SGHRS, YFSETQ. Findings and limits, study-wide: For presence/absence analyses, sequencing depth was assumed to be roughly uniform across donors. When a later analysis compared HLA-associated TCR beta chains with equally common others, the HLA-associated chains turned out to be more clonally expanded and to have lower generation probabilities. In a later analysis, TCR beta V- and J-gene trimming showed a link to a missense DCLRE1C variant.

With respect to this clone: The antigen remains undetermined.

The sequence derives from a man aged 18 to 30 in good health and CMV-seropositive. V usage is TRBV5-1 and J usage is TRBJ1-1, with D uncertain. The specimen was PBMCs. In nucleotides, the CDR3 is TGCGCCAGCAGCTTGGGTCACAGAAATCCGAACACTGAAGCTTTCTTT. Its translation: CASSLGHRNPNTEAFF.